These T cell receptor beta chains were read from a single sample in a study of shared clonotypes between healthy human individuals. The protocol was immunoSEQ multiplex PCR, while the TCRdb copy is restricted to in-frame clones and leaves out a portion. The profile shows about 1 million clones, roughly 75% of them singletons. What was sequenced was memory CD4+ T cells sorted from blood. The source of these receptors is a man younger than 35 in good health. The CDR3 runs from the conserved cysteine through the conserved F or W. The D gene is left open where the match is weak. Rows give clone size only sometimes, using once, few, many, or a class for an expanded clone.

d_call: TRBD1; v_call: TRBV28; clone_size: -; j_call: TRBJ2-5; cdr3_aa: CASSVGTGGGETQYF; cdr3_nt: TGTGCCAGCAGTGTCGGGACAGGGGGTGGCGAGACCCAGTACTTC
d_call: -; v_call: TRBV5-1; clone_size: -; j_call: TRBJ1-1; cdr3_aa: CASTLQENTEAFF; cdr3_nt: TGCGCCAGCACTTTACAGGAGAACACTGAAGCTTTCTTT
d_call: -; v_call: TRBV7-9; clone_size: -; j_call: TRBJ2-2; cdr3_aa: CASSPGLADANTGELFF; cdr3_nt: TGTGCCAGCAGCCCGGGACTCGCAGACGCGAACACCGGGGAGCTGTTTTTT
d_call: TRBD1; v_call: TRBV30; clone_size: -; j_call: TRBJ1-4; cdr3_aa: CAWTTGGGEKLFF; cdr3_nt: TGTGCCTGGACGACAGGGGGGGGTGAAAAACTGTTTTTT
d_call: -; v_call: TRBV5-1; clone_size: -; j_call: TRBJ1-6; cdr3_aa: CASSWDGDSPLHF; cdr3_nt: TGCGCCAGCAGCTGGGACGGAGATTCACCCCTCCACTTT
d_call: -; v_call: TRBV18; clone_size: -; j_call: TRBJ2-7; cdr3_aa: CASSPIGVYEQYF; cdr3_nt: TGTGCCAGCTCACCAATAGGAGTCTACGAGCAGTACTTC
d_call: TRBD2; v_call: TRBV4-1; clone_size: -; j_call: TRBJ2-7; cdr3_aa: CASSQGGALAGRYEQYF; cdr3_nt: TGCGCCAGCAGCCAAGGAGGGGCGCTAGCGGGACGCTACGAGCAGTACTTC
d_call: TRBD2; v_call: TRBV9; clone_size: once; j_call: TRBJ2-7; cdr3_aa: CASSVGLAGASYEQYF; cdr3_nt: TGTGCCAGCAGCGTAGGGCTAGCGGGAGCATCCTACGAGCAGTACTTC
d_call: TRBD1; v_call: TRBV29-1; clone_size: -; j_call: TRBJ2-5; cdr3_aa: CSVMTGDGTQYF; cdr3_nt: TGCAGCGTGATGACAGGGGACGGGACCCAGTACTTC
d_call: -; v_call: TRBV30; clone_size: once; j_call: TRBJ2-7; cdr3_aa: CAWRANGYEQYF; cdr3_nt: TGTGCCTGGAGAGCTAACGGCTACGAGCAGTACTTC
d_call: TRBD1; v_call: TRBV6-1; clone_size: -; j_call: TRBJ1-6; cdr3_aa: CASSVEQGSRSPLHF; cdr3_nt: TGTGCCAGCAGTGTAGAACAGGGGTCACGATCACCCCTCCACTTT
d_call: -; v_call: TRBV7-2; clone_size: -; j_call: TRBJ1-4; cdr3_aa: CASSFPRTANEKLFF; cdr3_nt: TGTGCCAGCAGCTTTCCGAGGACGGCTAATGAAAAACTGTTTTTT